What follows describes a single T cell receptor beta chain. The antigen is undetermined. This entry is derived from a study of cytomegalovirus exposure and HLA in healthy donors. Findings of the study overall: Most TCR sequences were seen very rarely across donors, but some public TCRs occurred in many.

Using immunoSEQ multiplex PCR, the repertoire was profiled, and TCRdb retains in-frame clones only, with some absent. Among around 400,000 clones listed, about nine tenths were seen once. CDR1 is SNHLY, CDR2 FYNNEI, per germline. The CDR3 loop spans 14 amino acids. With 2 bases removed from V and 10 bases from J, the gap between germline ends came to 17 bases. The receptor was derived from a woman younger than 30 in good health and CMV-seronegative. This rearrangement joins TRBV2 to TRBJ1-1; TRBD1 is a possible D gene (6 bases). Specimen: PBMCs. CDR3 sequence: CASSEKGGQGPAFF. CDR3 DNA sequence: TGTGCCAGCAGTGAAAAGGGGGGGCAGGGCCCAGCTTTCTTT.